This TCR beta chain was observed in a study of T cell repertoires in cytomegalovirus infection. Whole-study context: Evidence of both CMV infection and a matching HLA type came from public TCR beta signatures.

This clonotype came up a few times. Its target is not known. Study-wide results and caveats: The cumulative frequency of public TCR beta families identified carriers of CMV plus the relevant HLA. The study found HLA-C-restricted CMV-specific TCR beta clonotypes dominating the ex vivo response.

Germline CDR1 reads SEHNR; CDR2 reads FQNEAQ (reference sequence). This CDR3 is built from 12 residues. The V end was cut by 5 bases, the J end by 4 bases, with 9 bases between. TCRdb analysed the reads with MiXCR anew, one entry per CDR3 protein. The data show hundreds of thousands of distinct CDR3 sequences, roughly 15% seen once. The J gene is TRBJ2-7, the V gene TRBV7-9, with D maybe TRBD1 (5 bases). This sequence was found in a human donor in good health (CMV status not recorded). Some clones in this sample may be carry-over from other donors' samples. Specimen: PBMCs. The CDR3: CASSQRGYEQYF. Written as DNA, the CDR3 is TGTGCCAGCAGCCAAAGGGGTTACGAGCAGTACTTC.